The 23 T cell receptor beta chains reported below all come from one sample, sequenced in a study of blood T cells in healthy people across ages. Sample-barcoded 5' priming and a J-beta primer mix drove a second PCR of about 6 to 11 cycles. Each CDR3 protein gets one entry after TCRdb re-called the 5' RACE reads with MiXCR. The table shows about 670,000 distinct CDR3 sequences, with around two fifths occurring only once. Specimen: blood. These receptors originate from an elderly man in good health.

The CDR3 bases are TGTGCCAGCAGTCGACAGGAGGTGGAAACCGGGGAGCTGTTTTTT. As protein: CASSRQEVETGELFF. The genes are TRBV27 and TRBJ2-2; D may be TRBD1 (6 bases). The V and J ends lost 5 bases and 5 bases respectively, with 15 bases between them. The CDR3 has 15 residues. The germline V gene encodes CDR1 MNHEY and CDR2 SMNVEV (reference sequence).

The chain uses TRBV6-5 and TRBJ1-4; a possible D gene is TRBD1 (6 bases). Trimming pared 0 bases from V and 9 bases from J, leaving 14 bases between. CDR3 length equals 15 residues. Germline CDR1 reads MNHEY; CDR2 reads SVGAGI. The CDR3 reads CASSYSNRANKKLFF. CDR3 in DNA: TGTGCCAGCAGTTACTCGAACAGGGCTAACAAAAAACTGTTTTTT.

This clonotype was seen more than once but under ten times. The V gene is TRBV7-8, the J gene TRBJ2-5; 12 bases are shared with TRBD2. This CDR3 spans 14 amino acids. The trim removed 4 bases at V and 11 bases at J, leaving 8 bases unmatched. From germline, CDR1 is SGHVS and CDR2 FQNEAQ. The CDR3 coding sequence is TGTGCCAGCAGCTCTAGCGGGAGGGCCGGTGAGCAGTACTTC. This translates into CASSSSGRAGEQYF.

In this sample, this clonotype turned up once. CDR3 region: CASSSISRGVYTGELFF. DNA for the CDR3: TGTGCCAGCAGCAGCATCTCCCGGGGCGTGTATACCGGGGAGCTGTTTTTT. The chain links TRBV7-8 to TRBJ2-2; either TRBD1 or TRBD2 may supply D (5 bases each). V was shortened by 5 bases and J by 5 bases, with 21 bases between the two germline ends. CDR1 and CDR2 from the germline V gene are SGHVS and FQNEAQ. The CDR3 is 17 amino acids. The whole variable domain, remainder taken from reference TRBV7-8 and TRBJ2-2, is GAGVSQSPRYKVAKRGQDVALRCDPISGHVSLFWYQQALGQGPEFLTYFQNEAQLDKSGLPSDRFFAERPEGSVSTLKIQRTQQEDSAVYLCASSSISRGVYTGELFFGEGSRLTVL.

With respect to this clonotype: This could be a read error, since a much larger clone is one nucleotide away. CDR3 protein: CACSFQSYNEQFF. The DNA of the CDR3 is TGTGCCTGCAGCTTCCAATCCTACAATGAGCAGTTCTTC. The genes are TRBV7-6 and TRBJ2-1; D call uncertain. Germline assignment: CDR1 SGHVS and CDR2 FNYEAQ. The CDR3 is made up of 13 amino acids.

The rearrangement links TRBV27 to TRBJ2-7; 12 nucleotides align to TRBD1. This CDR3 is built from 16 residues. V shed 4 bases, J shed 7 bases, and the junction held 11 bases outside the gene matches. Germline V gene lookup returns CDR1 MNHEY and CDR2 SMNVEV (reference sequence). The DNA for the CDR3 is TGTGCCAGCAGTTACTCCGGGACAGGGGGCGACAATGAGCAGTACTTC. This codes for CASSYSGTGGDNEQYF.

This clonotype showed up just a few times. The chain's CDR3 is CASSRLAGARGGSYEQYF. CDR3 bases: TGTGCCAGCAGCCGACTAGCGGGAGCCCGCGGGGGTTCCTACGAGCAGTACTTC. The chain is built from TRBV27 and TRBJ2-7; TRBD2 agrees at 12 bases. CDR1 and CDR2 from the germline V gene are MNHEY and SMNVEV (reference sequence). The CDR3 has 18 amino acids. The junction had 13 bases not matched to a gene; V was cut back by 6 bases and J by 1 base.

The chain links TRBV12-3 or TRBV12-4 to TRBJ2-1, with 7 positions matching TRBD1. The CDR3 covers 17 residues. After removal of 3 bases from V and 4 bases from J, the junction contained 12 bases not matched to a gene. The CDR3 is CASSFGLGGKSYNEQFF. The DNA of the CDR3 is TGTGCCAGCAGTTTTGGGTTAGGGGGCAAATCTTACAATGAGCAGTTCTTC.

The J gene is TRBJ2-7, the V gene TRBV18; D gene ambiguous. CDR3 length: 14 residues. In germline, CDR1 is KGHSH, CDR2 LQKENI. V lost 6 bases and J lost 3, with 15 bases in between. The DNA of the CDR3 is TGTGCCAGCTCCCCCAAGAGCAGGAGCTACGAGCAGTACTTC. Translated, it gives CASSPKSRSYEQYF.

This chain joins TRBV25-1 and TRBJ1-4; D is undetermined. Germline-derived CDR1 and CDR2 are MGHDK and SYGVNS. Trimming removed 6 bases at V and 8 bases at J, with 10 bases between. CDR3 length: 12 residues. CDR3 coding DNA: TGTGCCAGCAGCGCAAAAGGGGAAAAACTGTTTTTT. Translated: CASSAKGEKLFF.

This clonotype turned up a few times. The J gene is TRBJ2-7, the V gene TRBV7-9; 8 bases align to TRBD2. V shed 8 bases, J shed 4 bases, and the junction held 13 bases outside the gene matches. Germline CDR1 SEHNR, CDR2 FQNEAQ (reference sequence). The CDR3 runs to 15 residues. The CDR3: CASSLNIGGAYEQYF. The CDR3 nucleotides read TGTGCCAGCTCCCTCAATATCGGGGGGGCGTACGAGCAGTACTTC.

The chain carries TRBV6-1 and TRBJ2-1, with 13 bases that match TRBD2. Losses at the gene ends were 7 bases for V and 0 bases for J; bases not matched to a gene: 12. The length of the CDR3 is 19 residues. Germline CDR1 MNHNS, CDR2 SASEGT. The CDR3 reads CASTPKRLAGGRSYNEQFF. CDR3 bases: TGTGCCAGCACTCCGAAACGACTAGCGGGAGGCCGCTCCTACAATGAGCAGTTCTTC.

The rearrangement links TRBV28 to TRBJ1-6; D is possibly TRBD1 (6 bases). V gave up 7 bases and J gave up 3 bases, with 13 bases separating them. Germline V CDR1 and CDR2: MDHEN, SYDVKM. This CDR3 is 15 amino acids long. The CDR3 reads CASTYLTGYNSPLHF. The CDR3 bases are TGTGCCAGCACCTACCTGACAGGCTATAATTCACCCCTCCACTTT.

This clonotype was counted between two and nine times. The V gene is TRBV4-3, the J gene TRBJ1-6; D remains ambiguous. From germline, CDR1 is LGHNA and CDR2 YSLEER. The CDR3 extends over 13 amino acids. V lost 4 bases to trimming and J lost 7 bases, with 8 bases between them. CDR3 sequence (DNA): TGCGCCAGCAGCCTTGGAGAGAATTCACCCCTCCACTTT. Translation gives CASSLGENSPLHF.

Only a few counts were recorded for this clonotype. The chain joins TRBV7-6 to TRBJ2-7; TRBD1 aligns across 7 bases. V dropped 6 bases and J dropped 2; count of bases not matched to a gene: 4. CDR3 length equals 13 residues. From germline, CDR1 is SGHVS and CDR2 FNYEAQ. Written as DNA, the CDR3 is TGTGCCAGCAGTACGACAGGGCCCTACGAGCAGTACTTC. Amino acid sequence: CASSTTGPYEQYF.

The V and J genes are TRBV20-1 and TRBJ1-6; D gene unclear. The germline gives CDR1 DFQATT, CDR2 SNEGSKA (reference sequence). This CDR3 is 13 amino acids long. V lost 2 bases, J lost 7 bases, and 9 bases lay in between. DNA for the CDR3: TGCAGTGCTAGAAACAAAAGGAATTCACCCCTCCACTTT. Translating it yields CSARNKRNSPLHF.

The chain uses TRBV7-2 and TRBJ2-6, with D tentatively TRBD1 (5 bases). This CDR3 spans 16 amino acids. V was trimmed by 5 bases and J by 2 bases, leaving 13 bases between them. Germline CDR1 reads SGHTA; CDR2 reads FQGNSA. The CDR3 coding sequence is TGTGCCAGCAGCCTCAATAGGGGAACTGGGGCCAACGTCCTGACTTTC. Its translation: CASSLNRGTGANVLTF.

The rearrangement uses TRBV7-9 and TRBJ1-4; maybe TRBD1 (6 bases). V lost 11 bases to trimming and J lost 4 bases, with 20 bases between them. CDR3 length: 15 residues. The germline V gene has CDR1 SEHNR and CDR2 FQNEAQ (reference sequence). DNA of the CDR3: TGTGCCGGCGGGGGGCAGGGGAACTATAATGAAAAACTGTTTTTT. It encodes CAGGGQGNYNEKLFF. The entire variable domain, with the rest obtained from reference TRBV7-9 and TRBJ1-4, is as follows: DTGVSQNPRHKITKRGQNVTFRCDPISEHNRLYWYRQTLGQGPEFLTYFQNEAQLEKSRLLSDRFSAERPKGSFSTLEIQRTEQGDSAMYLCAGGGQGNYNEKLFFGSGTQLSVL.

The gene calls are TRBV7-2 and TRBJ1-5; 9 positions agree with TRBD1. The germline gives CDR1 SGHTA, CDR2 FQGNSA. J gave up 2 bases and V 5 bases, and 10 bases lay outside the gene matches. The CDR3 contains 17 residues. The CDR3 DNA reads as TGTGCCAGCAGCCCCGGACAGGGGTTCTCTGGCAATCAGCCCCAGCATTTT. Its protein product is CASSPGQGFSGNQPQHF.

The rearrangement uses TRBV12-3 or TRBV12-4 and TRBJ2-7; D perhaps matches TRBD1 (6 bases). Trimming shortened V by 6 bases and J by 1 base, and 13 bases separated the two germline ends. This CDR3 spans 14 amino acids. DNA of the CDR3: TGTGCCAGCAGGACAAACAGGGCATCCTACGAGCAGTACTTC. Amino acid sequence: CASRTNRASYEQYF.

The sample holds a few counts of this clonotype. The rearrangement uses TRBV29-1 and TRBJ2-1; 9 bases map to TRBD1. The V and J ends lost 4 bases and 9 bases, in that order; junction bases with no gene match: 10. CDR1 SQVTM and CDR2 ANQGSEA come from the germline V gene. This CDR3 comprises 14 residues. In DNA form, the CDR3 reads TGCAGCGTTGTAGTGACAGGGGGTAGGGGTGAGCAGTTCTTC. This sequence encodes CSVVVTGGRGEQFF.

The gene calls are TRBV3-1 and TRBJ2-1; possibly TRBD1 or TRBD2 for D (7 bases each). Germline CDR1 is LGHDT and CDR2 is YNNKEL (reference sequence). Trimming removed 4 bases from V and 6 bases from J, with 19 bases in between. The CDR3 spans 16 residues. The CDR3 sequence is CASSRPGGGQGNEQFF. The CDR3 DNA reads TGTGCCAGCAGCCGACCAGGGGGGGGCCAAGGCAATGAGCAGTTCTTC.

The sample holds many counts of this clonotype. This sequence joins TRBV10-2 and TRBJ2-1; 7 bases are a match to TRBD1. The germline CDR1 and CDR2 sequences are WSHSY and SAAADI. The CDR3 has 13 amino acids. V trimming: 8 bases; J trimming: 0 bases; junction bases outside the gene matches: 1. The CDR3 region is CASRDSSYNEQFF. DNA of the CDR3: TGCGCCAGCCGGGACAGCTCCTACAATGAGCAGTTCTTC.